The 14 T cell receptor beta chains given below trace back to one sample, sequenced in a study of blood T cell repertoires in COVID-19. TCRdb's table, derived via immunoSEQ multiplex PCR, lists solely in-frame clones and lacks some. The sample yields 120,000 to 150,000 clones, around 87% seen once. The material sequenced was peripheral blood. These receptors all stem from a man aged 50-60 years who had recovered from COVID-19.

This chain joins TRBV4-3 and TRBJ2-5, with 7 bases fitting TRBD1. Unmatched junction bases numbered 11, after V lost 4 bases and J lost 9 bases. The CDR3 contains 14 residues. CDR1 is LGHNA, CDR2 YSLEER, per germline. The CDR3: CASSPGQTQGAQYF. In DNA form, the CDR3 reads TGCGCCAGCAGCCCGGGACAGACCCAAGGGGCCCAGTACTTC.

This clone was picked up a small number of times. The genes are TRBV7-9 and TRBJ1-3; 9 nucleotides match TRBD1. The CDR3 has 16 amino acids. The germline V gene has CDR1 SEHNR and CDR2 FQNEAQ (reference sequence). V was pared by 5 bases and J by 1 base, with 6 bases of the junction left unmatched. The CDR3 sequence is CASSRGQGRSGNTIYF. CDR3 coding DNA: TGTGCCAGCAGCAGAGGACAGGGGCGTTCTGGAAACACCATATATTTT.

J is TRBJ2-7 and V is TRBV6-5; 7 bases align to TRBD2. Germline V gene data show CDR1 as MNHEY and CDR2 as SVGAGI. V lost 2 bases and J lost 2; bases outside the gene matches: 6. There are 15 residues in the CDR3. DNA of the CDR3: TGTGCCAGCAGTTACGCGGGGGACCGAGCCTACGAGCAGTACTTC. Translated: CASSYAGDRAYEQYF.

This chain joins TRBV5-4 and TRBJ1-4; TRBD1 matches at 12 bases. The CDR3 consists of 16 residues. Germline V lookup: CDR1 SGHNT, CDR2 YYREEE (reference sequence). After removal of 3 bases from V and 8 bases from J, the junction contained 8 bases not matched to a gene. The CDR3 sequence: CASSSGQGAEWEKLFF. The CDR3 region has the DNA TGTGCCAGCAGCTCGGGACAGGGGGCCGAGTGGGAAAAACTGTTTTTT.

As for this clone: Mismatch with germline at one junction end may stem from a read error. The chain combines TRBV2 with TRBJ2-3; the match to TRBD2 covers 8 bases. The CDR3 sequence is 14 residues long. CDR1 is SNHLY and CDR2 is FYNNEI in the germline V gene. The CDR3 sequence: CASTGGLGPDTQYF. The DNA of the CDR3 is TGTGCGAGCACTGGGGGACTAGGCCCAGATACGCAGTATTTT.

The chain combines TRBV3-1 (or the pseudogene TRBV3-2) with TRBJ2-3; 10 bases align to TRBD1. Germline V gives CDR1 LGHDT, CDR2 YNNKEL (reference sequence). The junction had 5 bases not matched to a gene; V was cut back by 5 bases and J by 3 bases. The CDR3 totals 15 residues. The CDR3 spells CASSSGTGVTDTQYF. In DNA, the CDR3 is TGTGCCAGCAGCTCCGGGACAGGGGTAACAGATACGCAGTATTTT.

The chain uses TRBV28 and TRBJ2-1, with 11 bases aligning to TRBD2. The CDR3 has 15 residues. V trimming: 5 bases; J trimming: 5 bases; junction bases outside the gene matches: 5. Germline CDR1 MDHEN, CDR2 SYDVKM. CDR3 DNA: TGTGCCAGCAGTCCCACTAGCGGGGGCAACAATGAGCAGTTCTTC. Residues: CASSPTSGGNNEQFF.

The rearrangement uses TRBV7-3 and TRBJ2-1; TRBD1 matches 11 bases. Germline V gene sequence: CDR1 SGHTA, CDR2 FQGTGA. This CDR3 contains 15 residues. After removal of 2 bases from V and 6 bases from J, the junction contained 3 bases not matched to a gene. DNA for the CDR3: TGTGCCAGCAGCTTAGGGACAGGGGGGTTCAATGAGCAGTTCTTC. Translation: CASSLGTGGFNEQFF.

The chain combines TRBV7-3 with TRBJ2-1, with 15 bases that match TRBD2. After removal of 5 bases from V and 2 bases from J, the junction contained 10 bases not matched to a gene. The CDR3 covers 19 residues. Germline CDR1 is SGHTA and CDR2 is FQGTGA. The CDR3 region has the DNA TGTGCCAGCAGCGCCCGGACTAGCGGGGGGGCCTGGCCCTACAATGAGCAGTTCTTC. Translation: CASSARTSGGAWPYNEQFF. Together with reference TRBV7-3 and TRBJ2-1, the CDR3 gives the full variable domain: GAGVSQTPSNKVTEKGKYVELRCDPISGHTALYWYRQSLGQGPEFLIYFQGTGAADDSGLPNDRFFAVRPEGSVSTLKIQRTERGDSAVYLCASSARTSGGAWPYNEQFFGPGTRLTVL.

V usage is TRBV7-6 and J usage is TRBJ1-4, with TRBD1 matching 7 bases. J lost 7 bases, V lost 5 bases, and 7 bases had no gene match. Germline-derived CDR1 and CDR2 are SGHVS and FNYEAQ. This CDR3 comprises 14 residues. This chain's CDR3 is CASSQTGYGEKLFF. As DNA, the CDR3 is TGTGCCAGCAGCCAGACAGGGTATGGTGAAAAACTGTTTTTT.

Comment on this clone: This same CDR3 is encoded by further DNA sequences in the sample. The chain couples TRBV9 to TRBJ2-3, with 7 bases lining up with TRBD2. Germline V gives CDR1 SGDLS, CDR2 YYNGEE. Germline trimming cut 0 bases from V and 3 bases from J; bases unmatched to any gene: 4. The CDR3 runs to 15 residues. CDR3 nucleotide sequence: TGTGCCAGCAGCGTAGGCGTCGGGGGGACAGATACGCAGTATTTT. It yields the protein CASSVGVGGTDTQYF.

The V call is TRBV3-1 (or the pseudogene TRBV3-2), the J call TRBJ2-3; D is unresolved. CDR1 LGHDT and CDR2 YNNKEL come from the germline V gene (reference sequence). This CDR3 is 13 amino acids long. V was cut by 0 bases and J by 5 bases, with 6 bases left in between. In nucleotides, the CDR3 is TGTGCCAGCAGCCAAGACTTACTAGATACGCAGTATTTT. Amino acids: CASSQDLLDTQYF.

The chain joins TRBV7-2 to TRBJ2-2; no firm D call. Germline V CDR1 and CDR2: SGHTA, FQGNSA. V shed 2 bases and J shed 6 bases, with 10 bases lying between them. The CDR3 has 14 residues. CDR3 in amino acids: CASSLLIASGELFF. The CDR3 DNA sequence: TGTGCCAGCAGCTTATTGATAGCCTCCGGGGAGCTGTTTTTT.

This clone was picked up a small number of times. The V and J genes are TRBV4-1 and TRBJ2-5; 8 nucleotides line up with TRBD2. V gave up 4 bases and J gave up 0 bases; unmatched junction bases: 7. This CDR3 is 16 amino acids long. The germline V gene has CDR1 MGHRA and CDR2 YSYEKL. The CDR3 coding sequence is TGCGCCAGCAGCCGGTGGCCAGCGGGGGACCAAGAGACCCAGTACTTC. Encoded protein: CASSRWPAGDQETQYF.